One sample yielded the 11 T cell receptor beta chains listed below, sequenced in a study of immune heterogeneity within non-small cell lung tumors. The starting template was genomic DNA from bulk tumor, 600 ng per sample. In surgery, several biopsies were collected from each primary tumor at widely spaced sites. Curative operations were performed on patients who had untreated, newly diagnosed non-small cell lung cancer. For the TCR beta CDR3, multiplex PCR with 32 V and 13 J primers performed the amplification. TCRdb passed the multiplex PCR reads through MiXCR, listing each CDR3 protein once. The table includes some 2,500 distinct CDR3 sequences, about 20% detected once. Sequencing was carried out using lung tumor tissue. These receptor sequences come from a woman in her forties or fifties with non-small cell lung cancer.

This clonotype is labeled as large. V and J are TRBV2 and TRBJ2-7, with 9 bases identical to TRBD2. The CDR3 length is 14 residues. Germline V CDR1 and CDR2: SNHLY, FYNNEI. The J segment lost 2 bases and the V segment lost 6 bases, leaving 5 bases of the junction unmatched. The CDR3 here is CASSAASGTYEQYF. CDR3 nucleotides: TGTGCCAGCAGCGCAGCTAGCGGGACCTACGAGCAGTACTTC.

By proportion, this clonotype is medium-sized. The rearrangement joins TRBV2 to TRBJ2-3; possibly TRBD2 for D (5 bases). This CDR3 has 12 amino acids. Germline CDR1 reads SNHLY; CDR2 reads FYNNEI. V was trimmed by 6 bases and J by 6 bases, leaving 10 bases between them. This CDR3 is CASSLARDTQYF. The CDR3 DNA is TGTGCCAGCAGCCTAGCCCGCGATACGCAGTATTTT.

The genes are TRBV6-4 and TRBJ2-1, with D possibly being TRBD2 (5 bases). Germline V gene lookup returns CDR1 MRHNA and CDR2 SNTAGT. The CDR3 has 15 amino acids. V was cut by 8 bases and J by 5 bases, with 19 bases left in between. CDR3 in amino acids: CASRGSPNIDNEQFF. DNA of the CDR3: TGTGCCAGCCGCGGGTCTCCCAATATTGACAATGAGCAGTTCTTC.

With regard to this clonotype: At one boundary the junction diverges from the germline segment, which might be a read error. The chain employs TRBV3-1 and TRBJ2-6; 11 bases agree with TRBD2. CDR3 length: 20 amino acids. The germline V gene has CDR1 LGHDT and CDR2 YNNKEL (reference sequence). The CDR3 sequence is CASSQKFGLAGYSGANVLSF. The CDR3, as DNA: TGTGCCAGCAGCCAAAAATTCGGACTAGCGGGTTACTCTGGGGCCAACGTCCTGAGTTTC. The entire variable domain, with the rest obtained from reference TRBV3-1 and TRBJ2-6, is as follows: DTAVSQTPKYLVTQMGNDKSIKCEQNLGHDTMYWYKQDSKKFLKIMFSYNNKELIINETVPNRFSPKSPDKAHLNLHINSLELGDSAVYFCASSQKFGLAGYSGANVLSFGAGSRLTVL.

This clonotype is medium-sized (0.01 to 0.1%) within its sample. The rearrangement joins TRBV12-3 or TRBV12-4 to TRBJ2-4; 9 bases fit TRBD2. The V and J ends lost 5 bases and 0 bases, in that order; junction bases with no gene match: 8. The CDR3 contains 17 residues. The CDR3: CASSQIVAGAAKNIQYF. The CDR3 coding sequence is TGTGCCAGCAGTCAAATAGTAGCGGGGGCAGCCAAAAACATTCAGTACTTC.

This clonotype is judged medium-sized. The chain links TRBV2 to TRBJ1-4; 7 bases line up with TRBD1. Germline V gene data show CDR1 as SNHLY and CDR2 as FYNNEI. CDR3 length equals 14 residues. The V and J ends lost 4 bases and 7 bases, in that order; junction bases with no gene match: 6. DNA of the CDR3: TGTGCCAGCAGTGTAGTCAGGGGGGCTGAAAAACTGTTTTTT. It is translated as CASSVVRGAEKLFF.

By frequency in the sample, this clonotype is medium-sized. The rearrangement links TRBV4-2 to TRBJ2-1; the match to TRBD2 covers 10 bases. This CDR3 region has 17 residues. With 1 base clipped from V and 8 bases from J, the junction kept 11 bases outside the gene matches. CDR1 and CDR2 from the germline V gene are LGHNA and YNFKEQ. CDR3 DNA sequence: TGTGCCAGCAGCCAAGCGGCAGCGGGGGGGCCTAGGTATGAGCAGTTCTTC. This codes for CASSQAAAGGPRYEQFF.

V is TRBV19 and J is TRBJ2-6; the match to TRBD2 covers 9 bases. Germline V CDR1 and CDR2: LNHDA, SQIVND (reference sequence). The length of the CDR3 is 17 residues. Trimming removed 7 bases from V and 4 bases from J; junction bases left unmatched: 11. CDR3 DNA: TGTGCCAGTAAATATAGCGGGAGATCGTCCGGGGCCAACGTCCTGACTTTC. It specifies CASKYSGRSSGANVLTF.

This clonotype qualifies as medium-sized. The V gene is TRBV20-1, the J gene TRBJ2-3, with 13 bases lining up with TRBD2. The CDR3 extends over 16 amino acids. Germline lookup yields CDR1 DFQATT and CDR2 SNEGSKA (reference sequence). The V gene end was trimmed by 3 bases and the J gene end by 3 bases; junction bases not matched to a gene: 6. The CDR3 DNA reads as TGCAGTGCTAGGGGGACTAGCGGGATCTTAACAGATACGCAGTATTTT. Its translation is CSARGTSGILTDTQYF.

Sample share makes this clonotype large (0.1 to 1%). V usage is TRBV27 and J usage is TRBJ1-6, with 7 positions matching TRBD1. V was pared by 2 bases and J by 5 bases, with 6 bases of the junction left unmatched. In germline, CDR1 is MNHEY, CDR2 SMNVEV (reference sequence). The CDR3 is 16 amino acids. The DNA for the CDR3 is TGTGCCAGCAGTTTAGGCAGGGGGGAACATAATTCACCCCTCCACTTT. Translation gives CASSLGRGEHNSPLHF.

This clonotype is large in the sample. The J gene is TRBJ2-7, the V gene TRBV7-2; 7 nucleotides line up with TRBD2. Germline V gives CDR1 SGHTA, CDR2 FQGNSA. CDR3 length equals 16 residues. The V and J ends lost 5 bases and 0 bases, in that order; junction bases with no gene match: 10. As DNA, the CDR3 is TGTGCCAGCAGCCCCAATCCAGCGGGAAGCTCCTACGAGCAGTACTTC. Translating it yields CASSPNPAGSSYEQYF.